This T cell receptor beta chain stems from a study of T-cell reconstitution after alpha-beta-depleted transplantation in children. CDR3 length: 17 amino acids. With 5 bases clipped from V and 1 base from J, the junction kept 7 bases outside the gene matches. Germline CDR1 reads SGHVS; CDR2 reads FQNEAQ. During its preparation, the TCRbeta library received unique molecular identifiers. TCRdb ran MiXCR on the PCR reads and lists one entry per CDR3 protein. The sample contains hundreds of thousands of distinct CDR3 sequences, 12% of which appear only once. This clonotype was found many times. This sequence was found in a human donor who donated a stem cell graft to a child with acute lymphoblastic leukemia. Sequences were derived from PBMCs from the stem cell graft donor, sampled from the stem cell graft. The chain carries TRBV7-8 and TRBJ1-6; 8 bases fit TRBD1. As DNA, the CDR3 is TGTGCCAGCAGCCCCCGGACAGGGTTTTCCTATAATTCACCCCTCCACTTT. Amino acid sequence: CASSPRTGFSYNSPLHF.